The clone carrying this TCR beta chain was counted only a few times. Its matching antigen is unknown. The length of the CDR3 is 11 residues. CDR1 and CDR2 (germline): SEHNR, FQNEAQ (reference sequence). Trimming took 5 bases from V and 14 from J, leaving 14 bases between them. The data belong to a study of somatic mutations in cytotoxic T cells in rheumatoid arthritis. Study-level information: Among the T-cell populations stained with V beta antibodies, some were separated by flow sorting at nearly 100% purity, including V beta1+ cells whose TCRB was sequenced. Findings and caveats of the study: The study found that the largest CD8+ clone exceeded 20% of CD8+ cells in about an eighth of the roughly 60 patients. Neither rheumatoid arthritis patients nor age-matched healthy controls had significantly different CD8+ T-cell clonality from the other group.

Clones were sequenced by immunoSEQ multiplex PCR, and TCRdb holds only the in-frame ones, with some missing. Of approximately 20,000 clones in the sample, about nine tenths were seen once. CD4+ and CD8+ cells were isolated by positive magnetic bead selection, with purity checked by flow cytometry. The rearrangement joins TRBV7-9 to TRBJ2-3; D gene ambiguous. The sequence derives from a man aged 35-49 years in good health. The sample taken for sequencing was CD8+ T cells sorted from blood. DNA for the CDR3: TGTGCCAGCAGCCCCTATCCCCCGCCGTATTTT. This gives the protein CASSPYPPPYF.